One sample yielded the 10 T cell receptor beta chains listed below, sequenced in a study of blood T cells in healthy people across ages (dated by TCRdb to about 2015). The library relied on 5' RACE. TCRdb records Illumina HiSeq 2500 as the sequencer. A second about 6 to 11 cycle PCR used a sample-barcoded 5' primer and a J-beta primer mix. Starting from the raw public reads, TCRdb applied fastp trimming at Q25, assembled clones with MiXCR and retained in-frame beta chains. Every CDR3 protein is listed once, alongside the most common genes and DNA of its rows. This sample has around 940,000 distinct CDR3 sequences in its table, and roughly 51% of those were observed once. About a fifth of the sample is taken by the ten largest. Specimen: blood. These receptors were taken from an older woman in good health.

This chain joins TRBV3-1 and TRBJ2-5; TRBD2 matches 13 bases. The CDR3 is made up of 18 amino acids. Germline V gene sequence: CDR1 LGHDT, CDR2 YNNKEL (reference sequence). V shed 1 base and J 3 bases; nucleotides not matched to a gene: 8. The CDR3 sequence is CASSQGDGTSGVKETQYF. The CDR3 DNA sequence: TGTGCCAGCAGCCAAGGTGATGGGACTAGCGGGGTTAAAGAGACCCAGTACTTC.

The sample holds one count of this clonotype. The CDR3: CASSQVAGSRYNEQFF. CDR3 DNA: TGCGCCAGCAGCCAAGTCGCTGGGTCGCGCTACAATGAGCAGTTCTTC. The chain is built from TRBV4-1 and TRBJ2-1; D not resolved. Germline CDR1 MGHRA, CDR2 YSYEKL. The ends were cut back, 1 base at V and 3 bases at J, with 13 bases in the middle. The CDR3 is 16 amino acids.

This clonotype was found a few times. The chain employs TRBV5-1 and TRBJ2-7; 16 positions match TRBD2. Trimming cost V 4 bases and J 3 bases; bases outside gene matches: 4. Germline CDR1 reads SGHRS; CDR2 reads YFSETQ. This CDR3 is 16 amino acids long. CDR3 in DNA: TGCGCCAGCAGCCTGGGACTAGCGGGAGGGAACTACGAGCAGTACTTC. This translates into CASSLGLAGGNYEQYF.

The rearrangement uses TRBV12-3 or TRBV12-4 and TRBJ2-7; 7 bases line up with TRBD1. The CDR3 has 16 residues. Unmatched junction bases numbered 17, after V lost 6 bases and J lost 6 bases. The CDR3 region is CASSPTPVTGPLEQYF. CDR3 sequence (DNA): TGTGCCAGCAGCCCTACTCCCGTGACAGGGCCCCTCGAGCAGTACTTC.

Only a few counts were recorded for this clonotype. The chain joins TRBV20-1 to TRBJ2-1; D is possibly TRBD1 (6 bases). Trimming left V 1 base short and J 1 base short, with 17 bases between. CDR3 length: 17 amino acids. Germline loops: CDR1 DFQATT, CDR2 SNEGSKA (reference sequence). In nucleotides, the CDR3 is TGCAGTGCTAGAGGGGGAACAGGGCCGCTTTCCTACAATGAGCAGTTCTTC. Translating it yields CSARGGTGPLSYNEQFF.

The chain uses TRBV4-1 and TRBJ1-5; D not resolved. The V and J ends lost 4 bases and 2 bases respectively, with 21 bases between them. CDR1 is MGHRA and CDR2 is YSYEKL in the germline V gene. The CDR3 runs 18 residues. The CDR3 spells CASSPELDSLVGNQPQHF. The CDR3 DNA reads as TGCGCCAGCAGCCCAGAATTGGACTCCCTAGTCGGCAATCAGCCCCAGCATTTT.

About this clonotype itself: An end of the junction does not agree with germline; a read error may underlie this. The chain employs TRBV7-6 and TRBJ2-7; D not certain. Germline V gene sequence: CDR1 SGHVS, CDR2 FNYEAQ. This CDR3 spans 12 amino acids. The CDR3 protein is CAGSTSLNEQYF. The DNA of the CDR3 is TGTGCCGGCAGCACGTCATTGAACGAGCAGTACTTC.

The gene calls are TRBV11-2 and TRBJ2-1; 7 bases are a match to TRBD2. The CDR3 is made up of 15 amino acids. Germline loops: CDR1 SGHAT, CDR2 FQNNGV. The J segment lost 7 bases and the V segment lost 4 bases, leaving 10 bases of the junction unmatched. The CDR3 spells CASSSRLAWGNEQFF. CDR3 DNA: TGTGCCAGCAGCTCGAGACTAGCCTGGGGTAATGAGCAGTTCTTC.

This clonotype was observed a few times. This chain links TRBV4-2 with TRBJ2-7; a weak D match, TRBD2 (6 bases). Germline CDR1 LGHNA, CDR2 YNFKEQ. There are 15 residues in the CDR3. The V gene lost 1 base and the J gene lost 5 bases, with 15 bases spanning the gap. CDR3: CASSQVSGRSDEQYF. CDR3 nucleotide sequence: TGTGCCAGCAGCCAAGTAAGCGGGCGGTCGGACGAGCAGTACTTC.

J is TRBJ1-2 and V is TRBV20-1; D is unresolved. The V gene's germline CDR1 is DFQATT and CDR2 SNEGSKA (reference sequence). This CDR3 is 13 amino acids long. The V end lost 2 bases, the J end lost 6 bases, and 13 bases lay between the germline ends. The CDR3 sequence: CSARTEGVHGYTF. Written as DNA, the CDR3 is TGCAGTGCTAGAACGGAGGGAGTTCATGGCTACACCTTC.